Described below is a single TCR beta chain sequence and its context. TCRdb independently ran MiXCR on the RACE reads; one entry per CDR3 protein. The sample yields about 54,000 distinct CDR3 sequences, less than 10% seen once. These data come from a study of human T cells and chemical hapten exposure. Germline-derived CDR1 and CDR2 are LGHDT and YNNKEL (reference sequence). This CDR3 region has 14 residues. Trimming removed 4 bases from V and 0 bases from J, with 10 bases in between. The time point: patch test 2, 6 weeks after DPC sensitization. Documented treatment: therapeutic diphenylcyclopropenone sensitization with weekly scalp DPC.

The TCR comes from a woman between 50 and 59 years old with alopecia areata. Some clones in this sample may be carry-over from other donors' samples. V is TRBV3-1 and J is TRBJ2-7; D not certain. Sequences were derived from whole blood, sampled in connection with sensitization to the hapten diphenylcyclopropenone (DPC). CDR3 in amino acids: CASSLIESSYEQYF. The CDR3 coding sequence is TGTGCCAGCAGCCTTATCGAGAGCTCCTACGAGCAGTACTTC.